The next 27 T cell receptor beta chains were all read from a single sample in a study of blood T cell repertoires in COVID-19. TCRdb keeps only in-frame clones here, not all; method: immunoSEQ multiplex PCR. The sample lists about 170,000 clones; around 89% were seen once. Specimen: PBMCs or T cells enriched from blood (not recorded which). These receptors originate from a woman aged 18-29 years who had recovered from COVID-19.

This chain connects TRBV9 to TRBJ2-3, with 8 bases lining up with TRBD2. V shed 0 bases and J 2 bases; nucleotides not matched to a gene: 5. There are 16 residues in the CDR3. Germline CDR1 and CDR2: SGDLS and YYNGEE. The CDR3 reads CASSVAGAGVTDTQYF. The CDR3 DNA is TGTGCCAGCAGCGTAGCTGGAGCGGGGGTCACAGATACGCAGTATTTT.

This clone showed up just a few times. This chain joins TRBV7-9 and TRBJ2-7, with D unresolved. CDR3 length: 13 residues. The germline V gene encodes CDR1 SEHNR and CDR2 FQNEAQ (reference sequence). With 5 bases removed from V and 0 bases from J, the gap between germline ends came to 8 bases. CDR3 bases: TGTGCCAGCAGCAAAACAGACTCCTACGAGCAGTACTTC. Amino acids: CASSKTDSYEQYF. The variable domain in full, with the rest retrieved from reference TRBV7-9 and TRBJ2-7, is DTGVSQNPRHKITKRGQNVTFRCDPISEHNRLYWYRQTLGQGPEFLTYFQNEAQLEKSRLLSDRFSAERPKGSFSTLEIQRTEQGDSAMYLCASSKTDSYEQYFGPGTRLTVT.

J is TRBJ2-5 and V is TRBV4-3; D is unclear. The V and J ends lost 2 bases and 5 bases respectively, with 9 bases between them. This CDR3 is built from 13 residues. Per the germline V gene, CDR1 is LGHNA and CDR2 is YSLEER. CDR3 sequence: CASSQSLRETQYF. CDR3 in DNA: TGCGCCAGCAGCCAAAGTCTTCGGGAGACCCAGTACTTC.

This chain joins TRBV11-2 and TRBJ2-7, with unresolved D. Germline CDR1 SGHAT, CDR2 FQNNGV. V lost 2 bases and J lost 6, with 11 bases in between. This CDR3 region has 13 residues. Here the CDR3 reads CASSLSRILEQYF. CDR3 bases: TGTGCCAGCAGCTTAAGCAGGATCCTCGAGCAGTACTTC.

The chain joins TRBV19 to TRBJ1-1; D gene ambiguous. The germline gives CDR1 LNHDA, CDR2 SQIVND (reference sequence). V was shortened by 5 bases and J by 4 bases, with 11 bases between the two germline ends. The CDR3 contains 13 residues. The CDR3 reads CASSWRRLTEAFF. The CDR3 DNA reads TGTGCCAGTAGTTGGAGACGCCTCACTGAAGCTTTCTTT.

The rearrangement joins TRBV28 to TRBJ1-4, with D possibly matching TRBD1 (5 bases). CDR3 length: 13 residues. Trimming took off 6 bases at V and 7 bases at J, with 12 bases between the two ends. Germline lookup yields CDR1 MDHEN and CDR2 SYDVKM. CDR3 in DNA: TGTGCCAGCAGGGACAATTGGAGTGAAAAACTGTTTTTT. This sequence encodes CASRDNWSEKLFF.

The chain has TRBV3-1 (or the pseudogene TRBV3-2) and TRBJ1-2, with D tentatively TRBD1 (5 bases). CDR3 length: 16 residues. CDR1 LGHDT and CDR2 YNNKEL come from the germline V gene (reference sequence). Trimming took 2 bases from V and 6 from J, leaving 19 bases between them. CDR3 region: CASSQTPRDGIHGYTF. The CDR3 nucleotides are TGTGCCAGCAGCCAAACCCCCAGGGATGGGATCCATGGCTACACCTTC.

This clone was picked up a small number of times. The genes are TRBV25-1 and TRBJ2-2, with D possibly matching TRBD1 (7 bases). CDR1 is MGHDK and CDR2 is SYGVNS in the germline V gene. Trimming shortened V by 3 bases and J by 6 bases, and 11 bases separated the two germline ends. The CDR3 is 14 amino acids. The CDR3 region has the DNA TGTGCCAGCAGTGACAGGGGGGAGTCCGGGGAGCTGTTTTTT. The encoded protein is CASSDRGESGELFF.

The chain combines TRBV7-8 with TRBJ2-7; 9 positions match TRBD1. The ends lost 5 bases at V and 0 bases at J; junction bases unmatched: 8. The CDR3 runs 16 residues. Germline CDR1 SGHVS, CDR2 FQNEAQ. The CDR3 loop reads CASSPKQGAVSYEQYF. The CDR3 nucleotides read TGTGCCAGCAGCCCAAAACAGGGGGCGGTCTCCTACGAGCAGTACTTC.

This sequence joins TRBV19 and TRBJ2-5, with TRBD2 matching over 9 bases. Germline CDR1 LNHDA, CDR2 SQIVND (reference sequence). Trimming cost V 9 bases and J 0 bases; bases outside gene matches: 11. The CDR3 has 16 residues. As DNA, the CDR3 is TGTGCCAGCCCCCTGACTAGCGGCTACTACCAAGAGACCCAGTACTTC. Its protein is CASPLTSGYYQETQYF. The whole variable domain, remainder taken from reference TRBV19 and TRBJ2-5, is DGGITQSPKYLFRKEGQNVTLSCEQNLNHDAMYWYRQDPGQGLRLIYYSQIVNDFQKGDIAEGYSVSREKKESFPLTVTSAQKNPTAFYLCASPLTSGYYQETQYFGPGTRLLVL.

J is TRBJ2-7 and V is TRBV29-1; D is perhaps TRBD2 (5 bases). The germline gives CDR1 SQVTM, CDR2 ANQGSEA. Trimming shortened V by 6 bases and J by 6 bases, and 18 bases separated the two germline ends. The CDR3 has 13 residues. The CDR3 sequence is CSVLGGVGGEQYF. The CDR3 DNA is TGCAGCGTCCTCGGCGGTGTTGGAGGCGAGCAGTACTTC.

The V and J genes are TRBV7-3 and TRBJ2-1, with TRBD1 matching over 10 bases. The CDR3 has 13 amino acids. V shed 5 bases and J 13 bases; nucleotides not matched to a gene: 8. Germline CDR1 reads SGHTA; CDR2 reads FQGTGA. The DNA for the CDR3 is TGTGCCAGCAGCACGTCCGGGACAGGGGCTCAGTTCTTC. Protein: CASSTSGTGAQFF.

This chain links TRBV19 with TRBJ1-5, with a possible D match to TRBD1 (6 bases). Looked up from germline, CDR1 is LNHDA and CDR2 is SQIVND (reference sequence). The CDR3 has 15 amino acids. Trimming shortened V by 6 bases and J by 0 bases, and 12 bases separated the two germline ends. CDR3 in DNA: TGTGCCAGTAGCACGGACAGATATAGCAATCAGCCCCAGCATTTT. Protein product: CASSTDRYSNQPQHF.

Only one count was recorded for this clone. This rearrangement joins TRBV3-1 (or the pseudogene TRBV3-2) to TRBJ1-3, with D perhaps matching TRBD1 (5 bases). CDR3 length: 18 amino acids. In germline, CDR1 is LGHDT, CDR2 YNNKEL (reference sequence). Trimming shortened V by 0 bases and J by 0 bases, and 15 bases separated the two germline ends. For the CDR3, the DNA is TGTGCCAGCAGCCAAGAATCACAGGATTCGCCCTCTGGAAACACCATATATTTT. Translating it yields CASSQESQDSPSGNTIYF.

The rearrangement joins TRBV20-1 to TRBJ2-3; D may be TRBD1 or TRBD2 (5 bases each). V was cut by 3 bases and J by 6 bases, with 16 bases left in between. The CDR3 covers 14 residues. Germline V gene lookup returns CDR1 DFQATT and CDR2 SNEGSKA (reference sequence). The CDR3 reads CSASEGPGRDTQYF. The CDR3 DNA sequence: TGCAGTGCTAGTGAGGGGCCCGGTAGGGATACGCAGTATTTT.

Only one count was recorded for this clone. The chain carries TRBV2 and TRBJ2-2, with 7 bases that match TRBD1. Looked up from germline, CDR1 is SNHLY and CDR2 is FYNNEI. J lost 1 base, V lost 8 bases, and 10 bases had no gene match. The CDR3 covers 16 residues. CDR3 nucleotides: TGTGCCAGCGACGGAGTGGGACAGATGAACACCGGGGAGCTGTTTTTT. Translated, it gives CASDGVGQMNTGELFF.

The chain joins TRBV6-5 to TRBJ2-7; 7 bases are a match to TRBD1. The CDR3 loop spans 13 amino acids. Germline assignment: CDR1 MNHEY and CDR2 SVGAGI. Germline trimming cut 6 bases from V and 3 bases from J; bases unmatched to any gene: 5. The chain's CDR3 is CASRSTGFYEQYF. Here the CDR3 DNA reads TGTGCCAGCAGATCGACAGGGTTCTACGAGCAGTACTTC.

V usage is TRBV9 and J usage is TRBJ2-7; D is unresolved. V lost 0 bases and J lost 1, with 8 bases in between. This CDR3 is built from 14 residues. CDR1 and CDR2 from the germline V gene are SGDLS and YYNGEE. In DNA form, the CDR3 reads TGTGCCAGCAGCGTAGGAAGCGTATCCTACGAGCAGTACTTC. Protein sequence: CASSVGSVSYEQYF.

The chain is built from TRBV7-2 and TRBJ2-2, with D possibly matching TRBD2 (6 bases). The germline CDR1 and CDR2 sequences are SGHTA and FQGNSA. Trimming removed 5 bases from V and 3 bases from J, with 16 bases in between. The CDR3 loop spans 16 amino acids. The CDR3 loop reads CASSLYGGRYTGELFF. CDR3 coding DNA: TGTGCCAGCAGCCTGTATGGAGGGAGGTACACCGGGGAGCTGTTTTTT.

This clone has just one count. V is TRBV27 and J is TRBJ2-2; 9 bases align to TRBD2. The germline V gene encodes CDR1 MNHEY and CDR2 SMNVEV (reference sequence). V dropped 0 bases and J dropped 1; count of bases not matched to a gene: 0. The CDR3 is 16 residues long. The CDR3 loop is CASSLSTSGNTGELFF. The CDR3 DNA reads TGTGCCAGCAGTTTATCGACTAGCGGGAACACCGGGGAGCTGTTTTTT.

The chain has TRBV30 and TRBJ1-5; TRBD1 aligns across 7 bases. With V trimmed by 3 bases and J by 4 bases, 3 bases remained unmatched. Germline V gene sequence: CDR1 GTSNPN, CDR2 SVGIG (reference sequence). This CDR3 has 13 amino acids. The CDR3 DNA reads as TGTGCCTGGAGGGAACAGGGGAATCAGCCCCAGCATTTT. Encoded protein: CAWREQGNQPQHF.

This sequence joins TRBV4-1 and TRBJ1-6; no definite D call. Trimming shortened V by 1 base and J by 4 bases, and 20 bases separated the two germline ends. The CDR3 totals 19 residues. CDR1 MGHRA and CDR2 YSYEKL come from the germline V gene. CDR3 residues: CASSQVDMGLRRYNSPLHF. CDR3 bases: TGCGCCAGCAGCCAAGTAGACATGGGCCTAAGGAGGTATAATTCACCCCTCCACTTT.

The chain has TRBV5-1 and TRBJ2-2; no reliable D call. The CDR3 loop spans 11 amino acids. Trimming left V 2 bases short and J 8 bases short, with 4 bases between. CDR1 is SGHRS and CDR2 is YFSETQ in the germline V gene. For the CDR3, the DNA is TGCGCCAGCAGCTTTGAGGGGGAGCTGTTTTTT. It translates to CASSFEGELFF. Filled out from reference TRBV5-1 and TRBJ2-2, the complete variable domain reads KAGVTQTPRYLIKTRGQQVTLSCSPISGHRSVSWYQQTPGQGLQFLFEYFSETQRNKGNFPGRFSGRQFSNSRSEMNVSTLELGDSALYLCASSFEGELFFGEGSRLTVL.

The chain joins TRBV9 to TRBJ1-4, with no clear D. Trimming removed 0 bases at V and 5 bases at J, with 14 bases between. The CDR3 has 16 residues. Per germline, CDR1 SGDLS and CDR2 YYNGEE. The DNA of the CDR3 is TGTGCCAGCAGCGTAGGGGTAAGCACTAAGAATGAAAAACTGTTTTTT. It yields the protein CASSVGVSTKNEKLFF.

The chain joins TRBV2 to TRBJ1-5; D call uncertain. Trimming left V 5 bases short and J 4 bases short, with 12 bases between. CDR3 length equals 14 residues. The V gene's germline CDR1 is SNHLY and CDR2 FYNNEI. The CDR3 loop reads CASSQGFGNQPQHF. In DNA form, the CDR3 reads TGTGCCAGCAGTCAAGGATTCGGTAATCAGCCCCAGCATTTT.

This rearrangement joins TRBV6-5 to TRBJ2-5, with 7 positions matching TRBD1. Trimming removed 2 bases from V and 2 bases from J; junction bases left unmatched: 2. In germline, CDR1 is MNHEY, CDR2 SVGAGI. CDR3 length equals 14 residues. CDR3 sequence reads: CASSYRDRQETQYF. CDR3 sequence (DNA): TGTGCCAGCAGTTACAGGGACAGACAAGAGACCCAGTACTTC.

The V gene is TRBV5-4, the J gene TRBJ2-1; TRBD2 aligns across 11 bases. The CDR3 runs to 17 residues. The V gene end was trimmed by 4 bases and the J gene end by 3 bases; junction bases not matched to a gene: 9. Germline assignment: CDR1 SGHNT and CDR2 YYREEE (reference sequence). CDR3 DNA: TGTGCCAGCAGCCCTCGGGGCGGACTAGCGGGCTACAATGAGCAGTTCTTC. This encodes CASSPRGGLAGYNEQFF.